This T cell receptor (beta chain) emerged from a study of T cell repertoires in cytomegalovirus infection. This clonotype occurred a few times. No antigen is known for it. TCRdb processed the reads anew with MiXCR; each CDR3 protein has one entry. The data show 900,000 to 950,000 distinct CDR3 sequences, with about a third seen just once and roughly 13% held by the top ten. Trimming took 3 bases from V and 0 from J, leaving 13 bases between them. Germline values: CDR1 MDHEN, CDR2 SYDVKM. The CDR3 is 16 amino acids. Sequenced here: cultured CD8+ T cells from PBMCs, sampled from culture after CMV antigen stimulation. The origin of this receptor is a human donor in good health (CMV status not recorded). Some clones in this sample may be carry-over from other donors' samples. V gene TRBV28 combines with J gene TRBJ2-3; D not resolved. This CDR3 reads CASSFSQLFSTDTQYF. Written as DNA, the CDR3 is TGTGCCAGCAGTTTCTCACAGCTCTTTAGCACAGATACGCAGTATTTT.